These 15 T cell receptor beta chains were all obtained from the same sample, sequenced in a study of OX40 agonist ivuxolimab in advanced cancers. Libraries were built with the immunoSEQ multiplex PCR assay. In TCRdb, the immuneACCESS table is reduced to in-frame sequences with V and J assigned. These tables do not hold every clone; where another copy was compared, an unresolved V gene accounts for under half, and the others remain unexplained. The sample records some 21,000 clones, just under 85% of which are singletons. Roughly 29% of the sample is in the top ten clones. Sequencing used CD4+ or CD8+ T cells sorted from blood, obtained in a trial of the OX40 agonist ivuxolimab. The receptors shown here come from an adult with an advanced solid tumor such as melanoma, head and neck, liver or kidney cancer.

The chain couples TRBV30 to TRBJ2-5; 7 bases are a match to TRBD2. Germline V gene data show CDR1 as GTSNPN and CDR2 as SVGIG (reference sequence). The CDR3 contains 14 residues. V lost 1 base, J lost 2 bases, and 4 bases stayed unmatched. This CDR3 reads CAWSGDYSQETQYF. CDR3 nucleotides: TGTGCCTGGAGTGGGGACTACTCTCAAGAGACCCAGTACTTC. Together with reference TRBV30 and TRBJ2-5, the CDR3 gives the full variable domain: SQTIHQWPATLVQPVGSPLSLECTVEGTSNPNLYWYRQAAGRGLQLLFYSVGIGQISSEVPQNLSASRPQDRQFILSSKKLLLSDSGFYLCAWSGDYSQETQYFGPGTRLLVL.

The gene calls are TRBV7-2 and TRBJ2-7; tentatively, D is TRBD2 (6 bases). This CDR3 spans 12 amino acids. The germline CDR1 and CDR2 sequences are SGHTA and FQGNSA. The V end lost 7 bases, the J end lost 5 bases, and 12 bases lay between the germline ends. The CDR3 DNA reads as TGTGCCAGCACAGGCCCGGGGGACGAGCAGTACTTC. Residues: CASTGPGDEQYF.

The V call is TRBV2, the J call TRBJ2-7, with 11 bases aligning to TRBD2. Trimming took 6 bases from V and 7 from J; bases not matched to a gene: 11. Per the germline V gene, CDR1 is SNHLY and CDR2 is FYNNEI. The CDR3 is 15 amino acids. This CDR3 is CASRLAGASQGEQYF. The CDR3 DNA is TGTGCCAGCAGACTAGCGGGAGCCTCCCAGGGGGAGCAGTACTTC.

The chain employs TRBV7-3 and TRBJ2-3; 10 nucleotides align to TRBD2. Trimming cost V 5 bases and J 5 bases; bases outside gene matches: 4. Germline assignment: CDR1 SGHTA and CDR2 FQGTGA. CDR3 length equals 14 residues. In DNA, the CDR3 is TGTGCCAGCAGCATAGCGGGAGGTGTAGATACGCAGTATTTT. Residues: CASSIAGGVDTQYF.

The chain joins TRBV5-1 to TRBJ1-4; TRBD1 aligns across 8 bases. This CDR3 comprises 14 residues. Germline lookup yields CDR1 SGHRS and CDR2 YFSETQ. The ends lost 2 bases at V and 5 bases at J; junction bases unmatched: 2. The CDR3 coding sequence is TGCGCCAGCAGCTTCGGACAGGGCAATGAAAAACTGTTTTTT. Translating it yields CASSFGQGNEKLFF.

The chain recombines TRBV6-1 with TRBJ2-2; D may correspond to TRBD1 or TRBD2 (6 bases each). V was shortened by 6 bases and J by 3 bases, with 11 bases between the two germline ends. The CDR3 is 14 amino acids. CDR1 and CDR2 from the germline V gene are MNHNS and SASEGT. The CDR3 protein is CASRFGGDTGELFF. CDR3 coding DNA: TGTGCCAGCAGGTTCGGGGGCGACACCGGGGAGCTGTTTTTT.

The chain combines TRBV19 with TRBJ2-1; D remains unclear. Germline loops: CDR1 LNHDA, CDR2 SQIVND (reference sequence). Trimming removed 3 bases from V and 7 bases from J, with 10 bases in between. The CDR3 runs 13 residues. CDR3 bases: TGTGCCAGTAGTATTGGGCTGGGGAATGAGCAGTTCTTC. This gives the protein CASSIGLGNEQFF.

A few counts support this clone. The chain is built from TRBV10-1 and TRBJ2-7; D remains ambiguous. This CDR3 region has 11 residues. Germline CDR1 reads WNHNN; CDR2 reads SYGVQD (reference sequence). V was pared by 3 bases and J by 3 bases, with 3 bases between. CDR3 bases: TGCGCCAGCAGTGACAGCTACGAGCAGTACTTC. Its protein is CASSDSYEQYF.

The chain couples TRBV7-9 to TRBJ2-7; 7 nucleotides agree with TRBD2. Germline values: CDR1 SEHNR, CDR2 FQNEAQ (reference sequence). The CDR3 is made up of 17 amino acids. Trimming at V came to 5 bases and at J to 0 bases, leaving 13 bases not matched to a gene. The CDR3 is CASSPRGGRDRSYEQYF. The CDR3 bases are TGTGCCAGCAGCCCGCGGGGAGGGCGGGACCGCTCCTACGAGCAGTACTTC.

This sequence joins TRBV27 and TRBJ2-2; TRBD2 matches 14 bases. This CDR3 is built from 17 residues. From germline, CDR1 is MNHEY and CDR2 SMNVEV (reference sequence). Trimming took 5 bases from V and 6 from J; bases not matched to a gene: 8. In nucleotides, the CDR3 is TGTGCCAGCAGTCCGGCGACTAGCGGGAGGGCCCCCGGGGAGCTGTTTTTT. It is translated as CASSPATSGRAPGELFF.

The table lists this clone with a count of one. The chain employs TRBV5-6 and TRBJ2-5; the match to TRBD2 covers 9 bases. The J call may not be correct, given that the DNA end is closer to TRBJ2-7. The CDR3 covers 18 residues. In germline, CDR1 is SGHDT, CDR2 YYEEEE. CDR3 nucleotide sequence: TGTGCCAGCAGCTTGTGGACTAGCGACCTCATGGGGCTTTACGAGCAGTACTTC. Translating gives CASSLWTSDLMGLYEQYF.

V and J are TRBV29-1 and TRBJ2-7, with 9 bases fitting TRBD2. Trimming cost V 0 bases and J 1 base; bases outside gene matches: 4. This CDR3 has 15 residues. Germline CDR1 and CDR2: SQVTM and ANQGSEA. CDR3 nucleotides: TGCAGCGTTGAAGAGGGCGGGAGGGCGTCCTACGAGCAGTACTTC. Encoded protein: CSVEEGGRASYEQYF.

This chain joins TRBV10-3 and TRBJ2-7, with 10 bases that match TRBD1. Germline CDR1 is ENHRY and CDR2 is SYGVKD. This CDR3 is built from 15 residues. V shed 6 bases, J shed 1 base, and the junction held 6 bases outside the gene matches. The CDR3 here is CAIREGGQGSYEQYF. The CDR3 coding sequence is TGTGCCATCAGAGAGGGGGGACAGGGGTCCTACGAGCAGTACTTC.

The rearrangement joins TRBV5-4 to TRBJ1-2; D is uncertain. V lost 1 base and J lost 4, with 8 bases in between. The CDR3 length is 13 residues. Looked up from germline, CDR1 is SGHNT and CDR2 is YYREEE (reference sequence). The CDR3 reads CASSLITGYGYTF. The CDR3 DNA reads TGTGCCAGCAGCTTGATAACGGGCTATGGCTACACCTTC.

The chain couples TRBV28 to TRBJ1-1; 9 bases are a match to TRBD1. J lost 3 bases, V lost 2 bases, and 1 base had no gene match. Germline CDR1 and CDR2: MDHEN and SYDVKM. The CDR3 consists of 14 residues. CDR3 coding DNA: TGTGCCAGCAGTTTACGGACAGGGGACACTGAAGCTTTCTTT. Translating gives CASSLRTGDTEAFF.